The T cell receptor beta chain under discussion was sequenced for a study of breast tumors, draining lymph nodes, adjacent tissues. This clonotype occurred many times. Axillary draining lymph nodes of breast cancer patients supplied the node samples. Germline V gene sequence: CDR1 GTSNPN, CDR2 SVGIG (reference sequence). V shed 7 bases and J 2 bases; nucleotides not matched to a gene: 6. The CDR3 covers 13 residues. Via MiXCR, TCRdb re-called the multiplex PCR reads, giving one row per CDR3 protein. The sample holds some 150,000 distinct CDR3 sequences; approximately 33% are singletons and the top ten take roughly 3.8%.

This clonotype was sampled from a female donor with breast cancer. Some clones in this sample may be carry-over from other donors' samples. The V gene is TRBV30, the J gene TRBJ2-7; 9 bases fit TRBD2. Material: axillary lymph node tissue. The CDR3 DNA follows: TGTGCCTCCGCGGCGGGGGGGACCTACGAGCAGTACTTC. Its translation: CASAAGGTYEQYF.